This TCR beta chain was recorded in a study of cytotoxic CD8 clonotypes in ibrutinib-treated CLL. Broader study findings: The study found clonality rose at ibrutinib response, then fell toward baseline at progression. Contraction or stability on treatment was seen for public clonotypes, which were uncommon.

In regard to this clone: The antigen is unknown.

Some clones are missing from TCRdb's copy, which holds only in-frame ones; the method was immunoSEQ multiplex PCR. The table has 150,000 to 200,000 clones, roughly 80% seen once. The ends were cut back, 5 bases at V and 4 bases at J, with 11 bases in the middle. There are 14 residues in the CDR3. Per germline, CDR1 MNHEY and CDR2 SVGAGI. The chain links TRBV6-5 to TRBJ1-4; D possibly corresponds to TRBD1 (5 bases). The sequence derives from a human donor with chronic lymphocytic leukemia. Specimen: PBMCs, collected after 12 months of ibrutinib treatment. The CDR3 region has the DNA TGTGCCAGCAGTCCCCAGGGCCGTAATGAAAAACTGTTTTTT. It translates to CASSPQGRNEKLFF.